These T cell receptor beta chains were read from a single sample in a study of CD8+ T cells in alopecia areata. This table comes from immunoSEQ multiplex PCR, and its TCRdb copy is limited to in-frame clones, with some not included. The sample carries some 170,000 clones, just under 60% recorded once. Sequenced here: CD4+ T cells sorted from blood, sampled at week 0. Receptor source: a human donor with alopecia areata. CDR3s include the opening cysteine and the closing phenylalanine or tryptophan. D genes are given only for firm matches. Clone size is not always given. Where it is, it says once, few, many or a class for expanded clones.

j_call | d_call | v_call | clone_size | cdr3_nt | cdr3_aa
TRBJ2-5 | - | TRBV6-5 | few | TGTGCCAGCAGTTACGGGCTAGCAGGCAACGGGGGGACCCAGTACTTC | CASSYGLAGNGGTQYF
TRBJ2-5 | - | TRBV23-1 | - | TGCGCCAGCAGTCAATCTCACCAGACCCCCCAAGAGACCCAGTACTTC | CASSQSHQTPQETQYF
TRBJ2-3 | TRBD1 | TRBV5-6 | - | TGTGCCAGCAGCAAGGGACAGGGGAGCACAGATACGCAGTATTTT | CASSKGQGSTDTQYF
TRBJ2-2 | - | TRBV29-1 | - | TGCAGCGCTCTGGCGCAAATAAACACCGGGGAGCTGTTTTTT | CSALAQINTGELFF
TRBJ2-7 | - | TRBV7-9 | - | TGTGCCAGCAGCTCGACATTCGGACCCGAACCTGGAGAGCAGTACTTC | CASSSTFGPEPGEQYF
TRBJ1-1 | TRBD1 | TRBV5-1 | - | TGCGCCAGCAGCTTGGGGGACAGGGAGAACACTGAAGCTTTCTTT | CASSLGDRENTEAFF
TRBJ2-7 | TRBD1 | TRBV5-1 | - | TGCGCCAGCAGCCAGGGACAGCTAGGCTACGAGCAGTACTTC | CASSQGQLGYEQYF
TRBJ1-5 | - | TRBV7-2 | - | TGTGCCAGCAGCTTATACAGAGGCAATCAGCCCCAGCATTTT | CASSLYRGNQPQHF
TRBJ2-7 | TRBD1 | TRBV6-5 | - | TGTGCCAGCAGCATCGGACAGGGACCCTACGAGCAGTACTTC | CASSIGQGPYEQYF
TRBJ1-1 | - | TRBV7-9 | - | TGTGCCAGCAGCTTATCAACGGAGGCGAGGGCTTTCTTT | CASSLSTEARAFF
TRBJ2-3 | TRBD2 | TRBV15 | - | TGTGCCACCAGCAGAGGAACTAGCGGGGGGTATAAGGATACGCAGTATTTT | CATSRGTSGGYKDTQYF
TRBJ1-1 | - | TRBV11-3 | few | TGTGCCAGCAGCTTATCAGGGCCCGGGAACACTGAAGCTTTCTTT | CASSLSGPGNTEAFF
TRBJ2-7 | - | TRBV14 | few | TGTGCCAGCAGCCAAGTTTCAGGGTACGAGCAGTACTTC | CASSQVSGYEQYF
TRBJ2-1 | - | TRBV5-1 | - | TGCGCCAGCAGCTTGGGAGGTGAGCAGTTCTTC | CASSLGGEQFF
TRBJ1-2 | - | TRBV11-2 | - | TGTGCCGGCAGCTCAACAGGAATCTATGGCTACACCTTC | CAGSSTGIYGYTF
TRBJ1-2 | TRBD1 | TRBV4-1 | few | TGCGCCAGCAGCCAAGATCCACCGGACAGGGGGCAGGTCTATGGCTACACCTTC | CASSQDPPDRGQVYGYTF
TRBJ2-5 | - | TRBV6-1 | - | TGTGCCAGCAGTACACATGCTGGAGGGGAGACCCAGTACTTC | CASSTHAGGETQYF
TRBJ1-2 | - | TRBV5-1 | - | TGCGCCAGCAGCATCCGGGATCCTTCGAATGGCTACACCTTC | CASSIRDPSNGYTF
TRBJ2-3 | - | TRBV27 | few | TGTGCCAGCAGTTTGGGCCAGCCGAGCACAGATACGCAGTATTTT | CASSLGQPSTDTQYF
TRBJ1-2 | TRBD1 | TRBV19 | - | TGTGCCAGTAGTCCCGGGACAGATGGCTACACCTTC | CASSPGTDGYTF
TRBJ2-5 | - | TRBV25-1 | - | TGTGCCAGCAGCCTAGAGCCTACAGGGACCCAGTACTTC | CASSLEPTGTQYF
TRBJ2-5 | - | TRBV6-5 | - | TGTGCCAGCAGCTTGATAGCCGGTGAGACCCAGTACTTC | CASSLIAGETQYF
TRBJ2-5 | TRBD1 | TRBV5-8 | - | TGTGCCAGCAGCTTGCCTGGACAGGGGTCAGAGACCCAGTACTTC | CASSLPGQGSETQYF
TRBJ2-7 | - | TRBV14 | - | TGTGCCAGTTACAACGGGAACTCCTACGAGCAGTACTTC | CASYNGNSYEQYF
TRBJ2-1 | TRBD2 | TRBV6-1 | - | TGTGCCAGCAGTGAATTCGGGGGGAACACCTACAATGAGCAGTTCTTC | CASSEFGGNTYNEQFF
TRBJ2-7 | - | TRBV6-5 | - | TGTGCCAGCAGTTACTCACGGAAGGGGTACGAGCAGTACTTC | CASSYSRKGYEQYF